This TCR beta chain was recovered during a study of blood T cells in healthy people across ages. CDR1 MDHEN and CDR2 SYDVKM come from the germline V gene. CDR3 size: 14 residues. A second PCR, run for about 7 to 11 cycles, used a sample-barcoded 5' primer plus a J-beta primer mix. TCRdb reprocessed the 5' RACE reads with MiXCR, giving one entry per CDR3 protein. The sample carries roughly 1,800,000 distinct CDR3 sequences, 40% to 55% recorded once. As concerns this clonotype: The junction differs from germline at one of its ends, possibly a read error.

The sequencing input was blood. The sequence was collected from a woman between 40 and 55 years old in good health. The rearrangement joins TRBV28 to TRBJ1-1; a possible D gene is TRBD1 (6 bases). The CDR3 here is CASGVGGLMTEAFF. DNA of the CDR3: TGTGCCTCCGGAGTAGGGGGGTTGATGACTGAAGCTTTTTTT.